The rows below give T cell receptor beta chains drawn from one sample of a study of T cell repertoires in cytomegalovirus infection. TCRdb reprocessed the reads with MiXCR, giving one entry per CDR3 protein. Of a few hundred thousand distinct CDR3 sequences listed, about a sixth are singletons. The sample comprised CD8+ T cells from PBMCs. The receptors shown here come from a human donor in good health (CMV status not recorded). Some clones in this sample may be carry-over from other donors' samples. Each CDR3 is given with its conserved first and last residue.

J gene,V gene,CDR3 protein
TRBJ2-7,TRBV2,CASSEGRQGAEEQYF
TRBJ2-7,TRBV28,CASSLLALSYEQYF
TRBJ2-1,TRBV6-2/TRBV6-3,CASRTLRLAGDNNEQFF
TRBJ1-3,TRBV5-6,CASSSWPSGNTIYF
TRBJ2-5,TRBV7-6,CASSQRLAETQYF
TRBJ2-3,TRBV10-3,CAISESWSGAEWDTQYF
TRBJ2-6,TRBV5-1,CASSFVGGPSGANVLTF
TRBJ2-1,TRBV19,CASSILEGDEQFF
TRBJ2-2,TRBV11-2,CASSFGNGELFF
TRBJ2-1,TRBV6-5,CASSYSWDSLGHEQFF
TRBJ1-4,TRBV2,CASEGQGFEKLFF
TRBJ2-1,TRBV12-3/TRBV12-4,CASSLPGLYNEQFF
TRBJ1-2,TRBV25-1,CAIGSGTGFGKTF
TRBJ2-7,TRBV5-1,CASSLFFGVEQYF
TRBJ2-3,TRBV7-8,CASSFGGGADTQYF
TRBJ2-7,TRBV28,CASSPAGTGSYEQYF
TRBJ2-1,TRBV7-2,CASSLGQIDQQFF
TRBJ1-1,TRBV6-5,CASSYSSGAQNTEAFF
TRBJ2-5,TRBV4-3,CASSQGTGGVQETQYF
TRBJ1-5,TRBV28,CASKAAGSQPQHF
TRBJ2-7,TRBV6-2/TRBV6-3,CASSYPHVEQYF
TRBJ1-4,TRBV7-6,CASSHSGATNEKLFF
TRBJ1-1,TRBV6-5,CASSYELDTEAFF
TRBJ2-3,TRBV6-6,CASSYGGLAWGRTDTQYF
TRBJ2-7,TRBV27,CASSAKPLAGSYEQYF
TRBJ2-6,TRBV5-6,CASGQGYSGSGANVLTF
TRBJ2-7,TRBV5-5,CASSLSPIMQYF
TRBJ1-4,TRBV6-5,CASQEGDASIWFF
TRBJ1-1,TRBV4-3,CASSQDHRGRTEAFF
TRBJ2-3,TRBV7-8,CASSLALAGWLDTQYF
TRBJ1-2,TRBV7-9,CASSFEGQKGDGYTF
TRBJ1-5,TRBV19,CASSIWAGDQPQHF
TRBJ2-7,TRBV12-3/TRBV12-4,CASSPPGIGEQYF
TRBJ1-1,TRBV28,CASSSAYIGMNTEAFF
TRBJ2-1,TRBV19,CASSVLAGVYNEQFF
TRBJ2-7,TRBV5-1,CASAEGRTFYEQYF
TRBJ1-1,TRBV4-3,CASSQEKDYTEAFF
TRBJ2-5,TRBV5-4,CASSWESPTRGSQYF
TRBJ2-7,TRBV6-5,CASSYSGDPSAEQYF
TRBJ2-2,TRBV5-6,CASAIAGGYTGELFF
TRBJ1-2,TRBV28,CASSLPGRGPDYGYTF
TRBJ2-3,TRBV29-1,CSVEGELWDETSTDTQYF
TRBJ2-5,TRBV5-5,CASSQKVQQLQETQYF
TRBJ2-7,TRBV29-1,CSVEDDISYEQYF
TRBJ2-2,TRBV9,CASRSGDINTGELFF
TRBJ2-7,TRBV7-6,CASSPGEQVAEQYF